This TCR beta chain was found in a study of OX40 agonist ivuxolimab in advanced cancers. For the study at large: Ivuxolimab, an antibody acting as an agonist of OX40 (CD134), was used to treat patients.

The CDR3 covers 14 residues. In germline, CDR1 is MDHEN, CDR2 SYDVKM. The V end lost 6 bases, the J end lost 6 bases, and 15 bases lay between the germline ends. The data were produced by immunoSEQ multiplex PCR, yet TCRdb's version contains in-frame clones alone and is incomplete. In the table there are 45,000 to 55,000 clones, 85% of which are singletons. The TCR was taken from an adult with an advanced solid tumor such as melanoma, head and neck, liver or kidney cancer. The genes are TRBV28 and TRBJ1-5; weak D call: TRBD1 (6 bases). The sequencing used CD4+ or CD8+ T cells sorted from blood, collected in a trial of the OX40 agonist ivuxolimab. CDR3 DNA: TGTGCCAGCAGCCTTCCGATAGGGGGTCAGCCCCAGCATTTT. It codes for CASSLPIGGQPQHF.